Detailed here is one T cell receptor (beta chain). Its recognized antigen is unknown. Base qualities are not provided; no much larger clone lies one nucleotide away. The CDR3 covers 12 residues, taking in both the cysteine and the phenylalanine. The read is trimmed to its CDR3 DNA, 36 bases read in frame from base 1. From the germline V gene (reference sequence), CDR1 is PRHDT and CDR2 is FYEKMQ. A distance of 5 bases separates the germline ends of V and J, which lose 5 bases and 3 bases respectively. CD8 naive samples consisted of CD45RO-negative cells that were positively selected for CCR7, yielding a CD45RA+CCR7+ population without TemRA cells. The donors were healthy, HIV-negative adults with no recently reported acute infections or vaccinations. All donors were Caucasian adults living in Nashville, Tennessee, USA. After blood collection by leukapheresis, PBMCs were isolated using Ficoll-Histopaque density gradient centrifugation and then cryopreserved in the vapor phase of liquid nitrogen. Analytical flow cytometry was used to check the purity and quantity of each magnetically sorted T cell population. Each sorted fraction had its genomic DNA isolated and then quantified by UV absorbance on a Nanodrop 2000c.

This record belongs to a study of shared clonotypes between healthy human individuals (TCRdb year 2020). About the full investigation: The cohort comprised a couple of women and three men aged 18 to 49 years. For each donor, three plates each were used for CD4 naive and CD4 memory, two plates were used for CD8 naive, and one plate was used for CD8 memory. To estimate repertoire size and how much clonotypes are shared between individuals, the study performed deep sequencing of blood TCR repertoires from a handful of healthy adults. To increase sequencing depth and limit assay-specific biases, different laboratories used diverse techniques to prepare libraries and sequence TCR repertoires. Each donor's leukapheresis produced roughly between roughly 0.85 and 10 billion PBMCs.

Study-level results and caveats: Only blood was sampled, and tissue TCR repertoires likely differ from those in blood. Pairwise subsampling indicated that sequencing depth was expected to affect the degree of clonotype sharing among donors. Across a few donors, approximately 4.9% of naive CD4, approximately 3.5% of naive CD8, approximately 2.5% of memory CD4, and under 0.45% of memory CD8 clonotypes were shared. Even with the large sequencing depth, rarefaction of the sorted-subset datasets indicated that sequencing was incomplete. Larger estimated clonotype richness was generally found for naive subsets than for memory subsets. Because the study included only a small number of donors, the genetic and exposure-history diversity represented was limited. Clonotypes shared by all four sorted-subset donors showed higher generation probabilities than non-shared clonotypes.

Using the deep immunoSEQ assay, TCR CDR3 regions were amplified from genomic DNA by multiplex PCR. For each cell subset, the extracted genomic DNA was distributed evenly across all wells of several immunoSEQ 96-well plates, and each plate served as one replicate. Each replicate PCR for sorted subsets received around 0.2 ug genomic DNA, equal to roughly 33,000 T cell genomes. Purified libraries were quantified with a Qubit 3.0 fluorometer, sized on a Bioanalyzer 2100, and re-quantified with the KAPA Library Quantification kit. A separate single-read 150-cycle Illumina NextSeq 550 flow cell was used to sequence each immunoSEQ 96-well plate. As for how the authors treated the data: Because the immunoSEQ output included only junctional sequences and no quality scores, the filtering could not be the same as the filtering used for full-length reads. To assign V/J genes and CDR3, sequences were annotated against IMGT germline references using PyIR, a Python wrapper for IgBLAST v1.9. Reads were removed for weak V/J assignments (E-value above 1e-6), missing CDR3, stop codons, out-of-frame junctions, or ambiguous translated residues. V3J clonotypes were defined as sequences sharing an identical inferred V gene, J gene, and CDR3 amino acid sequence. Percentage overlap between repertoires was computed as shared unique clonotypes divided by the size of the smaller repertoire. RTK rarefaction, the Chao1 estimator, and Recon v2.1 estimates of unobserved clonotypes were used to assess repertoire richness. OLGA was used to compute generation probabilities for all TCRbeta clonotypes that the gDNA method yielded from four donors. Not all clones reach the TCRdb copy of this immuneACCESS table, which keeps in-frame sequences only. Checked studies attribute under half of the gap to unresolved V genes and leave the rest unexplained. The DNA was the basis for D and trimming; V, J and clone size are from that table. The sample includes about 2 million clones, with approximately 94% observed a single time. The ten largest clones add up to about 1.1% of the sample.

The rearrangement combines TRBV13 with TRBJ2-1, with TRBD2 perhaps the D gene, on 5 matching bases. Sequenced: naive CD8+ T cells sorted from blood. The cell subset or site label of this sample denotes: CD45RA+CCR7+. The TCR sequence derives from a man in his late teens or twenties in good health. The DNA is TGTGCCAGCAGCCGGGACTACAATGAGCAGTTCTTC. The translation is CASSRDYNEQFF.